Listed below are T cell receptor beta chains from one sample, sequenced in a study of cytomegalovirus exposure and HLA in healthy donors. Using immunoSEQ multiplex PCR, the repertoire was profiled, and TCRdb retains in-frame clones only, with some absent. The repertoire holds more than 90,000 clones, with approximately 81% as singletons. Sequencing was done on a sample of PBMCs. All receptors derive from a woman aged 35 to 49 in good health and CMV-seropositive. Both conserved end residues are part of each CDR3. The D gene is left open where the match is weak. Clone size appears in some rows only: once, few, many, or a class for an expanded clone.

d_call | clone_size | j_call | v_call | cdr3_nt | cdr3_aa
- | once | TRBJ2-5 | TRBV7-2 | TGTGCCAGCAGCCTACTCTCGACAACCACGCCCCAGTACTTC | CASSLLSTTTPQYF
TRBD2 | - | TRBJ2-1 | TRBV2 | TGTGCCAGTAAGATAAGGACTAGTCCCGATGAGCAGTTCTTC | CASKIRTSPDEQFF
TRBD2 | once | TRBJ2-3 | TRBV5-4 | TGTGCCAGCAGCTTGCTCGGGGGAGGGACGGCAGATACGCAGTATTTT | CASSLLGGGTADTQYF
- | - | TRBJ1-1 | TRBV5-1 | TGCGCCAGCAGCTTAGGCCAGGGCGGGGACACTGAAGCTTTCTTT | CASSLGQGGDTEAFF
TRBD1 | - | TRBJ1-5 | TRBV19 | TGTGCCAGTAGTCCCTACCAGGGGACAGTTTACAATCAGCCCCAGCATTTT | CASSPYQGTVYNQPQHF
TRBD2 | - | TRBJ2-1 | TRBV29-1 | TGCAGCGCTCCGACTAGCGAGGCCTACAATGAGCAGTTCTTC | CSAPTSEAYNEQFF
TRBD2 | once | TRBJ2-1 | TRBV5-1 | TGCGCCAGCAGCCTATTCGGACTAGCGGGAGGGGAAATGGAGCAGTTCTTC | CASSLFGLAGGEMEQFF
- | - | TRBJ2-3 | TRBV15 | TGTGCCACCAGCAGAGTTTCAGGATGGGATACGCAGTATTTT | CATSRVSGWDTQYF
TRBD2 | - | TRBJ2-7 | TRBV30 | TGTGCCTGGGACATGGGACTAGCGGGAGTCAGCGAGCAGTACTTC | CAWDMGLAGVSEQYF
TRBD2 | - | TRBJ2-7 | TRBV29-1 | TGCAGCGTGGTAGCGGGAGGGCCGGGTGTCGAGCAGTACTTC | CSVVAGGPGVEQYF
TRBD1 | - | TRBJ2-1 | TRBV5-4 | TGTGCCAGCAACAGACAGGGGAACCACAATGAGCAGTTCTTC | CASNRQGNHNEQFF
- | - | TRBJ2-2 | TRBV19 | TGTGCCAGTAGTTTCAGGGTTTGGGGCACGGACGGGGAGCTGTTTTTT | CASSFRVWGTDGELFF
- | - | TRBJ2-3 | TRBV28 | TGTGCCAGCAGTTTGGTGGGCAGCACAGATACGCAGTATTTT | CASSLVGSTDTQYF
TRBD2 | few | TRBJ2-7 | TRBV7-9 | TGTGCCAGCAGCTCCCAGCGAGCGGGAGGCTGGGAGCAGTACTTC | CASSSQRAGGWEQYF
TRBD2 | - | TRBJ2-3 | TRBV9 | TGTGCCAGCAGCCTCGGGGGGGGCGGGAGTGCAGATACGCAGTATTTT | CASSLGGGGSADTQYF
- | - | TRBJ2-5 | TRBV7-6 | TGTGCCAGCAGCTCTACAGGGTGGAGGGAGACCCAGTACTTC | CASSSTGWRETQYF
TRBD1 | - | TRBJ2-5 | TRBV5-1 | TGCGCCAGCAGCTTGAACCTCGGGACAGCGCAAGAGACCCAGTACTTC | CASSLNLGTAQETQYF
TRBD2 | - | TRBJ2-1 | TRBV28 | TGTGCCAGCAGTTTATTCTTGGCTAGCGGCTACAATGAGCAGTTCTTC | CASSLFLASGYNEQFF
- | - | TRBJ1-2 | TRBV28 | TGTGCCAGCAGTAGCCATGAGGTGCTAACATCTAACTATGGCTACACCTTC | CASSSHEVLTSNYGYTF
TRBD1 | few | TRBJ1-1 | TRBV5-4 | TGTGCCAGCAGCTTGGACAGGGGGCGCGGTGAAGCTTTCTTT | CASSLDRGRGEAFF
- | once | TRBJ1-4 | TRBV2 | TGTGCCAGCAGTGAAAAGACAGTAGCTGAAAAACTGTTTTTT | CASSEKTVAEKLFF
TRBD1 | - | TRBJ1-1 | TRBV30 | TGTGCCTGGAGTCGTGGGACAGGGACTGAAGCTTTCTTT | CAWSRGTGTEAFF
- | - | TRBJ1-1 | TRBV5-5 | TGTGCCAGCAGCTTGGCCGGAGACGTCCTGAACACTGAAGCTTTCTTT | CASSLAGDVLNTEAFF
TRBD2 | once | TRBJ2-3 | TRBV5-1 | TGCGCCAGCAGCAAGACTAGCGGAGCAGATACGCAGTATTTT | CASSKTSGADTQYF
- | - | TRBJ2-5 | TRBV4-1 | TGCGCCAGCAGCAGGGTACAGTCTGGCGGGGAGACCCAGTACTTC | CASSRVQSGGETQYF
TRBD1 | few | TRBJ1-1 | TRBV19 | TGTGCCAGTAGTGTAGGACAGGGGAGGAACACTGAAGCTTTCTTT | CASSVGQGRNTEAFF
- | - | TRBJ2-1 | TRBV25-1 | TGTGCCAGCAGTGGAGGGCCCGATTACAATGAGCAGTTCTTC | CASSGGPDYNEQFF
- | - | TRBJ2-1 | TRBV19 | TGTGCCAGTAGTATGGGGCCCGCGAGTGAGCAGTTCTTC | CASSMGPASEQFF
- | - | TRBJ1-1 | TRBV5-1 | TGCGCCAGCAGCTCATTGGTCGGTGACAGGTGCGAAGCTTTCTTT | CASSSLVGDRCEAFF
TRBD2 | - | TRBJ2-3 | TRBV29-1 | TGCAGCGTTGACGGTATCGCGGGAGGAACAGATACGCAGTATTTT | CSVDGIAGGTDTQYF
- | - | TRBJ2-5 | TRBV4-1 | TGCGCCAGCAGCCAAGACGCGTCCCAGTACTTC | CASSQDASQYF
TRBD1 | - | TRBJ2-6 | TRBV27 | TGTGCCAGCAGTCACGGACAGGGTGGTGGGGCCAACGTCCTGACTTTC | CASSHGQGGGANVLTF
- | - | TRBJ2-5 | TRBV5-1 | TGCGCCAGCAGCTTGGAGACTCCGCAGGAGACCCAGTACTTC | CASSLETPQETQYF
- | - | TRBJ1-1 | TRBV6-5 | TGTGCCAGCAGAAATCAGAACACTGAAGCTTTCTTT | CASRNQNTEAFF
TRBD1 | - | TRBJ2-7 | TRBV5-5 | TGTGCCAGCAGCTTGCCCCGACAGGGGTTAAACTACGAGCAGTACTTC | CASSLPRQGLNYEQYF
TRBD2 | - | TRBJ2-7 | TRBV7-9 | TGTGCCAGCAGCATCGGGACTAGAACCGAGCAGTACTTC | CASSIGTRTEQYF
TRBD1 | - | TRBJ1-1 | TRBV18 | TGTGCCAGCTCAAGGGACAGGGGGAACACTGAAGCTTTCTTT | CASSRDRGNTEAFF
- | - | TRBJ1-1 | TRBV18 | TGTGCCAGCTCACCAGTTCGGACAGTTGACACTGAAGCTTTCTTT | CASSPVRTVDTEAFF
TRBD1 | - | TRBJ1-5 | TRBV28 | TGTGCCAGCAGTTCATCCGGGACAGCGATGCGTCAGCCCCAGCATTTT | CASSSSGTAMRQPQHF
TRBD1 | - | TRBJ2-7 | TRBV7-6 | TGTGCCAGCAGCCCCCCGGACAGGAGCTCCTACGAGCAGTACTTC | CASSPPDRSSYEQYF
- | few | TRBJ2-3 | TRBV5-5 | TGTGCCAGCAGCCGGGCAGGGGTGGGAGATACGCAGTATTTT | CASSRAGVGDTQYF
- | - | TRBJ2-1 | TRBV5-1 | TGCGCCAGCAGCTTTGTAACGGGAAGAAATGAGCAGTTCTTC | CASSFVTGRNEQFF
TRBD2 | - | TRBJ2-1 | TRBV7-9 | TGTGCCAGCAGCTTAGGTGGCGGGGGGGTGGAGGAGCAGTTCTTC | CASSLGGGGVEEQFF
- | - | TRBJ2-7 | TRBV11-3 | TGTGCCAGCAGCTTACAGGGGGGCGAGCAGTACTTC | CASSLQGGEQYF
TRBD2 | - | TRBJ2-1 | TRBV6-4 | TGTGCCAGCAGCGACACTAGCGTTAGGAATGAGCAGTTCTTC | CASSDTSVRNEQFF
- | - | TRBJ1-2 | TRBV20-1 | TGCAGTGTTCGGAGAACCCATGGCTACACCTTC | CSVRRTHGYTF
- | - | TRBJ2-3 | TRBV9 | TGTGCCAGCAGCAAAGGACACCAGGTTGCCACAGATACGCAGTATTTT | CASSKGHQVATDTQYF
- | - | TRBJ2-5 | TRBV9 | TGTGCCAGCAGCGTATTCCCGCAGGGACAAGAGACCCAGTACTTC | CASSVFPQGQETQYF
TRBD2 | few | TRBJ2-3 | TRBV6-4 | TGTGCCAGCAGCGAACTAGCGGGAGGAGCAGATACGCAGTATTTT | CASSELAGGADTQYF
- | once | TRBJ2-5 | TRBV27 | TGTGCCAGCAGATCGACAGGGAGGGAGACCCAGTACTTC | CASRSTGRETQYF
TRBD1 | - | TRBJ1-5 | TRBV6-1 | TGTGCCAGTTGGCCGGGACAGTTCAATCAGCCCCAGCATTTT | CASWPGQFNQPQHF
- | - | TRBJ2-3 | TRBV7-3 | TGTGCCAGCAGCTTAAACACAGGCACAGATACGCAGTATTTT | CASSLNTGTDTQYF
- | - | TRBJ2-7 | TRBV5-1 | TGCGCCAGCAGCTTCGACAGGGAGGTATGGGAGCAGTACTTC | CASSFDREVWEQYF
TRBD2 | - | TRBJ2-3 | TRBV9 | TGTGCCAGCAGCATCGGACTAGCGGATAGCACAGATACGCAGTATTTT | CASSIGLADSTDTQYF
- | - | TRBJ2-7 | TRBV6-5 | TGTGCCAGCAGTTACGCGTCGGACAGCTCCTACGAGCAGTACTTC | CASSYASDSSYEQYF
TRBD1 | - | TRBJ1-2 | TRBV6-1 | TGTGCCAGCAGGAAACAGGGGGACCGAGGCTACACCTTC | CASRKQGDRGYTF